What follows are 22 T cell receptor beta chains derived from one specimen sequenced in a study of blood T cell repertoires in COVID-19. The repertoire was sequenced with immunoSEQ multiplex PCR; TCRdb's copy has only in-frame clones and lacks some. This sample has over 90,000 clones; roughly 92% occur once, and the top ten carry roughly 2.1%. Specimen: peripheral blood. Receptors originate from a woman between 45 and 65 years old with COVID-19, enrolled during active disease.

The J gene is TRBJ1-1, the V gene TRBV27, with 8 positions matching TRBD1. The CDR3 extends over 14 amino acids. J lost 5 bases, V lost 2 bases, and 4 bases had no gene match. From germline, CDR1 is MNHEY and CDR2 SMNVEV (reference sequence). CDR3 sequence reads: CASSLQGAWTEAFF. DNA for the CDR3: TGTGCCAGCAGTTTACAGGGGGCTTGGACTGAAGCTTTCTTT.

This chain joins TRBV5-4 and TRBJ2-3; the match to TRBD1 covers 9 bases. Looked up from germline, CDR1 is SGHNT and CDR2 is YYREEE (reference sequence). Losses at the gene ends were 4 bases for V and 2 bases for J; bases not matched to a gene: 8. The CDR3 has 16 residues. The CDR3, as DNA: TGTGCCAGCAGCGAGGGACAGGGTGGGACCACAGATACGCAGTATTTT. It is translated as CASSEGQGGTTDTQYF.

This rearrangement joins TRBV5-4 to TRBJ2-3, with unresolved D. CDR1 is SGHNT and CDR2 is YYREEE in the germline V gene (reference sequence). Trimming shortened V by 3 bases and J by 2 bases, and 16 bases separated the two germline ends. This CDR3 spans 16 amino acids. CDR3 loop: CASSSPTEHPTDTQYF. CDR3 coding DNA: TGTGCCAGCAGCTCCCCGACTGAACATCCCACAGATACGCAGTATTTT.

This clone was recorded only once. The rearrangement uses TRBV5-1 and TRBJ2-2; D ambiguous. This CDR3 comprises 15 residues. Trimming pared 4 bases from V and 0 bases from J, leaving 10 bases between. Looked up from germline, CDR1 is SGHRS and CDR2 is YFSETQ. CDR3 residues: CASSASGSNTGELFF. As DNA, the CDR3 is TGCGCCAGCAGCGCCTCAGGTTCGAACACCGGGGAGCTGTTTTTT.

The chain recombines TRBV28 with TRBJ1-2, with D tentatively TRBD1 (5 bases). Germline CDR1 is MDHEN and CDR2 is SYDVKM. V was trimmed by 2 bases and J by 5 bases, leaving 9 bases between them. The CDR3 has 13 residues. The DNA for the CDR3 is TGTGCCAGCAGTTTACCAGGGATTTATGGCTACACCTTC. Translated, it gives CASSLPGIYGYTF.

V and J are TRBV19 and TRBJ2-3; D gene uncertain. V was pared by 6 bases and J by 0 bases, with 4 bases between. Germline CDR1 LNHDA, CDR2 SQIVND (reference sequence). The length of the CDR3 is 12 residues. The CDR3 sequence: CASRQSTDTQYF. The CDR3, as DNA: TGTGCCAGTAGGCAGAGCACAGATACGCAGTATTTT. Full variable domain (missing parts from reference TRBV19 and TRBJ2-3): DGGITQSPKYLFRKEGQNVTLSCEQNLNHDAMYWYRQDPGQGLRLIYYSQIVNDFQKGDIAEGYSVSREKKESFPLTVTSAQKNPTAFYLCASRQSTDTQYFGPGTRLTVL.

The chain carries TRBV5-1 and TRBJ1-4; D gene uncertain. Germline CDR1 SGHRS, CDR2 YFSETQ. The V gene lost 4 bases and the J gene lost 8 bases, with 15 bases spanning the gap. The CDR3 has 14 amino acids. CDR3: CASSPLGRGEKLFF. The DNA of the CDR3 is TGCGCCAGCAGCCCTTTGGGTAGAGGGGAAAAACTGTTTTTT.

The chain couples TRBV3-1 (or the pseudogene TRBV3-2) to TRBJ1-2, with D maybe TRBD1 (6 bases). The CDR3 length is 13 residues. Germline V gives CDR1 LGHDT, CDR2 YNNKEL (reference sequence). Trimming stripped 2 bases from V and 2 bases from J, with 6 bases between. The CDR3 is CASSQQGNYGYTF. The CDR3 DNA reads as TGTGCCAGCAGCCAACAGGGGAACTATGGCTACACCTTC.

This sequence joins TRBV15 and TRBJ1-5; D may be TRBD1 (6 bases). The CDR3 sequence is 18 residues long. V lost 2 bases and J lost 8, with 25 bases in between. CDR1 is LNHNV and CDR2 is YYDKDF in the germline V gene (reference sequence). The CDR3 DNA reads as TGTGCCACCAGCAGAACACGTGGGGCCCGGGACACACATAAGCCCCAGCATTTT. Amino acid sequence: CATSRTRGARDTHKPQHF.

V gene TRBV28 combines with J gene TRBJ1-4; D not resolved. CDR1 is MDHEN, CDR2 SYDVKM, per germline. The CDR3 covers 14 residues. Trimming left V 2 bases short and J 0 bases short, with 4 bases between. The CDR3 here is CASSLPSTNEKLFF. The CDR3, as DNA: TGTGCCAGCAGTTTACCGTCAACTAATGAAAAACTGTTTTTT.

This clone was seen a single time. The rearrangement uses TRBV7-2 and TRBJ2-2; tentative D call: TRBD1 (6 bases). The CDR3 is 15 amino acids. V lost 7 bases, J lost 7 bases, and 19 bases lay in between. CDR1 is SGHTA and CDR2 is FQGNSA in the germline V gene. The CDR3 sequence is CASTSFRGYVGELFF. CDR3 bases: TGTGCCAGCACCTCCTTCAGGGGCTATGTCGGGGAGCTGTTTTTT.

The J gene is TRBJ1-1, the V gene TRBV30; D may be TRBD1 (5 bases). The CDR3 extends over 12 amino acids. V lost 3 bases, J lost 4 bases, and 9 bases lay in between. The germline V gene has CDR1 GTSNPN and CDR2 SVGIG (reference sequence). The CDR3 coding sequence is TGTGCCTGGAGACCGGGGGTCACTGAAGCTTTCTTT. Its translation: CAWRPGVTEAFF.

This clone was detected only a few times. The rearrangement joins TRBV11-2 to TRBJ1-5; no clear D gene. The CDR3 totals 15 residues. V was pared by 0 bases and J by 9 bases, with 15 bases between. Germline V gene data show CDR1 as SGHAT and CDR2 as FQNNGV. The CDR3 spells CASSLDGSLSGPQHF. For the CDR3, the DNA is TGTGCCAGCAGCTTAGATGGCAGTCTGAGCGGGCCCCAGCATTTT.

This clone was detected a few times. Here the CDR3 reads CASRQGMGNTEAFF. DNA for the CDR3: TGTGCCAGCAGGCAGGGGATGGGGAACACTGAAGCTTTCTTT. V usage is TRBV2 and J usage is TRBJ1-1, with D perhaps TRBD1 (6 bases). V was clipped by 6 bases and J by 1 base, with 12 bases between them. The CDR3 has 14 amino acids. CDR1 is SNHLY, CDR2 FYNNEI, per germline.

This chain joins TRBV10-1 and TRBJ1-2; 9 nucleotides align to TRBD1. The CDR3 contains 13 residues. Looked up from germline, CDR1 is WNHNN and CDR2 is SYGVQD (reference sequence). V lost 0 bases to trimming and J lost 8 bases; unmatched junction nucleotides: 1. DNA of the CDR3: TGCGCCAGCAGTGAGTCGGGACAGGGAGGCTACACCTTC. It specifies CASSESGQGGYTF.

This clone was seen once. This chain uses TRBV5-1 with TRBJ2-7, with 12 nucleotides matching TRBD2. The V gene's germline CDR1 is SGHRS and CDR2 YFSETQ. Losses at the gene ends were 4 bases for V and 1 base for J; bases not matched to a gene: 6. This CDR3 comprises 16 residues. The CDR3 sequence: CASSRRLAGDSYEQYF. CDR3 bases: TGCGCCAGCAGCAGGAGACTAGCGGGGGATTCCTACGAGCAGTACTTC.

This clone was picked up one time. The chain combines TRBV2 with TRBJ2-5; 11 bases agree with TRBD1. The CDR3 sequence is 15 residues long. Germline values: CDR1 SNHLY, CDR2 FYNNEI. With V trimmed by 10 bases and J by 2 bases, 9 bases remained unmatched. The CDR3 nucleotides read TGTGCCACCCAAAGGGGGGACAGGGGGCAAGAGACCCAGTACTTC. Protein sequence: CATQRGDRGQETQYF.

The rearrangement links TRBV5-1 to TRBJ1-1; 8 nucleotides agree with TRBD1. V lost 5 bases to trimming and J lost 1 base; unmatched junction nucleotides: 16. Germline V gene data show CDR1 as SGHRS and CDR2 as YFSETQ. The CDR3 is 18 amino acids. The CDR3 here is CASSPIPGTGGANTEAFF. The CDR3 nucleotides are TGCGCCAGCAGTCCCATCCCGGGGACAGGTGGGGCGAACACTGAAGCTTTCTTT.

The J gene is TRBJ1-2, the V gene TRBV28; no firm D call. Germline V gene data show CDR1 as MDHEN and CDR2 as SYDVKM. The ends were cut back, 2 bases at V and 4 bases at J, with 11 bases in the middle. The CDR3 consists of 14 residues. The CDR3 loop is CASSLSRVTYGYTF. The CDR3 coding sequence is TGTGCCAGCAGTTTAAGTCGAGTTACCTATGGCTACACCTTC.

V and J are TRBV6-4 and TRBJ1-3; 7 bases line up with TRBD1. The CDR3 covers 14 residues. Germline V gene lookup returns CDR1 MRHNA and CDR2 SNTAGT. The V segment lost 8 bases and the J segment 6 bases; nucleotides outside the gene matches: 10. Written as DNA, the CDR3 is TGTGCCAGCCCTTCCCGACAGGGAACAAACACCATATATTTT. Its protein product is CASPSRQGTNTIYF.

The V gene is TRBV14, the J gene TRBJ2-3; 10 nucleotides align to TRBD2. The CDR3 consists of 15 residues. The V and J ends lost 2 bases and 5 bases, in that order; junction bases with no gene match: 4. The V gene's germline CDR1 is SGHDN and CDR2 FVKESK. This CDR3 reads CASSQSGGALDTQYF. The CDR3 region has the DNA TGTGCCAGCAGCCAAAGCGGGGGGGCGCTAGATACGCAGTATTTT.

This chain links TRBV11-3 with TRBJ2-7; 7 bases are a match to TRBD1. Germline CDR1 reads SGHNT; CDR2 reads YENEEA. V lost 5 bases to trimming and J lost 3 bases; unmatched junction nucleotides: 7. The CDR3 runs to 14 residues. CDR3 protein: CASSPTGTFYEQYF. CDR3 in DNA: TGTGCCAGCAGCCCGACAGGGACGTTCTACGAGCAGTACTTC.